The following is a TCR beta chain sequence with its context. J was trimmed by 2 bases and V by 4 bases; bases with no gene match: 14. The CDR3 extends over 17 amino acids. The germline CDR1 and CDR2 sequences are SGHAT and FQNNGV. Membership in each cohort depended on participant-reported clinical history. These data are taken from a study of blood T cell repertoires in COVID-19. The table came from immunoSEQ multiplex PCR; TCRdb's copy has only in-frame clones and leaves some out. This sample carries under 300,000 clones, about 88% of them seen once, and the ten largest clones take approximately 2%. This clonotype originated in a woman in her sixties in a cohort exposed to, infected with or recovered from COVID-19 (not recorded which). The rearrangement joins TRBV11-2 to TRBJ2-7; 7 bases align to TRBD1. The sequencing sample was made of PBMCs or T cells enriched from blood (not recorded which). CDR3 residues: CASSWAVSGTEPYEQYF. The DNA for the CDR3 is TGTGCCAGCAGCTGGGCGGTCTCCGGGACAGAGCCCTACGAGCAGTACTTC.